The text below deals with one T cell receptor (beta chain). Its target is unknown. The sample is drawn from a study of T cells expressing NK-cell markers. Overall study context: In sorted CD3+CD56+NKG2C+, CD3+CD56+NKG2C- and CD3+CD56-NKG2C+ T cells, TCR beta repertoires were obtained.

Synthesis of TCR beta cDNA relied on 5'RACE template switching carrying UMIs. From the 5' RACE reads, TCRdb lists one entry per CDR3 protein and no DNA. This sample contains 150,000 to 200,000 distinct CDR3 sequences. Study observations and caveats: Dominant NKG2C+ clonotype frequencies of 1.0-7.0% of CD8+ T cells were measured in roughly 6 donors. Researchers report these clonotypes also headed the CD3+CD56-NKG2C+ fraction in a handful of donors.

Germline-derived CDR1 and CDR2 are SGDLS and YYNGEE. The CDR3 spans 15 residues. Input material: blood T cells: a sorted CD56 or NKG2C T cell subset, CD4+ or CD8+ T cells, or bulk PBMC T cells (not recorded which). This TCR came from a man aged 18-70 years in good health. J is TRBJ1-6 and V is TRBV9; as DNA is missing, the TRBD1 call by TCRdb cannot be tested. CDR3 loop: CASSVAGTGTSPLHF. The full variable domain, rest sourced from reference TRBV9 and TRBJ1-6, is DSGVTQTPKHLITATGQRVTLRCSPRSGDLSVYWYQQSLDQGLQFLIQYYNGEERAKGNILERFSAQQFPDLHSELNLSSLELGDSALYFCASSVAGTGTSPLHFGNGTRLTVT.